This TCR beta chain was found in a study of Graves' ophthalmopathy and Graves' hyperthyroidism. Amplified TCR beta CDR3 regions were obtained using RNA transcripts as template. First-round RT-PCR employed HTBI primers, with a second-round multiplex PCR after it. TCRdb independently ran MiXCR on the multiplex PCR reads; one entry per CDR3 protein. The sample records hundreds of thousands of distinct CDR3 sequences, just over 40% being singletons. V shed 2 bases and J shed 6 bases, with 12 bases lying between them. Germline CDR1 and CDR2: SGDLS and YYNGEE. The CDR3 extends over 13 amino acids. This clonotype was found many times. The antigen is unknown. Whole-study findings and limits: Blood repertoires reportedly contained most expanded thyroid clonotypes above 0.001 frequency.

Moderate-to-severe activity, with CAS ≥3, NOSPECS ≥4 and duration under 3 months, characterized the donors with ophthalmopathy. Sampling approximately 10 ml of fresh peripheral blood provided the PBMCs. Sample: peripheral blood. The origin of this receptor is an adult man with Graves' ophthalmopathy. This chain uses TRBV9 with TRBJ2-7; a weak D match, TRBD1 (6 bases). Here the CDR3 DNA reads TGTGCCAGCAGCGTGGGGGTGACAGGCGAGCAGTACTTC. Protein: CASSVGVTGEQYF.